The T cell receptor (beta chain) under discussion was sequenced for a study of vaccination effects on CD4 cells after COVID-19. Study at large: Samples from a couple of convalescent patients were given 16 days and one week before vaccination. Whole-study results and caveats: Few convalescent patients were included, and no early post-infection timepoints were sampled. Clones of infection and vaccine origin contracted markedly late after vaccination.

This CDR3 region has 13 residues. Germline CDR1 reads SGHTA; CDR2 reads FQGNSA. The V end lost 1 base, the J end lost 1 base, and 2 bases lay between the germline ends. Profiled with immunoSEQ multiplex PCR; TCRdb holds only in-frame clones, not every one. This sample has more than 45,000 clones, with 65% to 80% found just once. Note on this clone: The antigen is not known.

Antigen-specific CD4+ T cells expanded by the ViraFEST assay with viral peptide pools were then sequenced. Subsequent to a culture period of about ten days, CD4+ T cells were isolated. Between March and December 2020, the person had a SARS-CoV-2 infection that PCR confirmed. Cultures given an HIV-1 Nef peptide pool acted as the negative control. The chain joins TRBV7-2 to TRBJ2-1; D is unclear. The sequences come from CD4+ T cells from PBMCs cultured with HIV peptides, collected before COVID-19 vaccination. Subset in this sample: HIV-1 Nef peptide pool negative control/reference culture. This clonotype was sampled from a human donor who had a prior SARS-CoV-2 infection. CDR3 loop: CASSLDSYNEQFF. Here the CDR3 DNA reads TGTGCCAGCAGCTTAGATTCCTACAATGAGCAGTTCTTC.